The clone carrying this T cell receptor beta chain was seen ten or more times. Its antigen is undetermined. V dropped 3 bases and J dropped 0 bases, with 12 bases sitting between them. CDR3 length equals 15 residues. In germline, CDR1 is SGHDT, CDR2 YYEEEE. This sample stems from a study of response to subunit inactivated influenza vaccine. Study outcomes and limitations: The authors suggested that every seasonal influenza vaccination recruits few new T cells.

TCRdb re-derived calls from the RT-PCR reads in MiXCR, one entry per CDR3 protein. This sample has hundreds of thousands of distinct CDR3 sequences, with around 14% found just once. The chain has TRBV5-6 and TRBJ1-1, with D perhaps TRBD1 (5 bases). This receptor was identified in a man aged 45-65 years who received an inactivated influenza vaccine. The sample was PBMCs from blood, taken less than 15 days before vaccination. The CDR3 nucleotides read TGTGCCAGCAGCTGGGGACGTCTGATGAACACTGAAGCTTTCTTT. Translating it yields CASSWGRLMNTEAFF.